This record looks at one TCR beta chain sequence and its context. Its target is unknown. The repertoire was sequenced with immunoSEQ multiplex PCR; TCRdb's copy has only in-frame clones and lacks some. Counted here are under 35,000 clones, about four fifths occurring once; the ten biggest clones make up approximately 0.4%. CD4+ or CD8+ T cells were sorted as naive CD45RA+ or memory CD45RO+. The data are from a study of regulatory dendritic cells for organ transplantation. Study findings and constraints: The most alloreactive TCR clonotypes were found in resting memory CD8+ cells. Alloreactive memory CD8+ T cell pools varied considerably between individuals. Mature dendritic cells appeared to drive more memory CD8+ clonal expansion than regulatory ones.

The CDR3 is 15 residues long. Germline values: CDR1 MNHEY, CDR2 SVGAGI. V shed 0 bases and J shed 4 bases, with 12 bases lying between them. The source is a human donor in good health. Sequenced material: naive CD8+ T cells from blood. The subset denotes: CD45RA+ naive T cells. This chain joins TRBV6-5 and TRBJ2-5, with no clear D. CDR3 coding DNA: TGTGCCAGCAGTTACTCGTTACAGTATAGAGAGACCCAGTACTTC. Encoded protein: CASSYSLQYRETQYF.